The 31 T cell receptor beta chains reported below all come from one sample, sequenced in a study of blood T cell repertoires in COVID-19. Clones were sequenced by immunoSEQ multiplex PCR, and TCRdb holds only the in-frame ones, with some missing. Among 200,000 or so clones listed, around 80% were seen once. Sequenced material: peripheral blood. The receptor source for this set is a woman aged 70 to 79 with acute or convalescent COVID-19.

CDR3 bases: TGTGCCAGCAGCCAGGGTAGCGGGGGATACAATGAGCAGTTCTTC. Its protein is CASSQGSGGYNEQFF. The chain has TRBV3-1 (or the pseudogene TRBV3-2) and TRBJ2-1; 9 nucleotides match TRBD2. Germline V lookup: CDR1 LGHDT, CDR2 YNNKEL (reference sequence). The ends lost 3 bases at V and 4 bases at J; junction bases unmatched: 4. CDR3 length: 15 residues.

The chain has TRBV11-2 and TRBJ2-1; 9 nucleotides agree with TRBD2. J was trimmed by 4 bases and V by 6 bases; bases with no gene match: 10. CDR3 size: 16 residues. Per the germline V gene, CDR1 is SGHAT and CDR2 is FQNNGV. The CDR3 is CASRQLPREGYNEQFF. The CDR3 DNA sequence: TGTGCCAGCAGACAACTACCGCGGGAGGGGTACAATGAGCAGTTCTTC.

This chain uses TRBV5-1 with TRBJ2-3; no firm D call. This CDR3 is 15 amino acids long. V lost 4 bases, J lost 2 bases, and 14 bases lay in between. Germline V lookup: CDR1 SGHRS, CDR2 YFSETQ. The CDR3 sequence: CASSPSMRLTDTQYF. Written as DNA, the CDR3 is TGCGCCAGCAGCCCCTCAATGCGACTCACAGATACGCAGTATTTT.

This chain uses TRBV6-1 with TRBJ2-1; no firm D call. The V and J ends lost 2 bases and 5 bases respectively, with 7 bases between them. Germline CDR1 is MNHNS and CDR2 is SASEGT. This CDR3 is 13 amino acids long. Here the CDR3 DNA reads TGTGCCAGCAGTGAAATCCTAGACAATGAGCAGTTCTTC. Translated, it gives CASSEILDNEQFF.

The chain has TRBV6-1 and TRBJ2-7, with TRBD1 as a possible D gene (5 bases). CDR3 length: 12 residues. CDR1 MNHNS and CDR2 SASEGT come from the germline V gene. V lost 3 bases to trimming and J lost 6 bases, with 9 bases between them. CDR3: CASSDQGSEQYF. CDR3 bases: TGTGCCAGCAGTGACCAGGGCTCCGAGCAGTACTTC.

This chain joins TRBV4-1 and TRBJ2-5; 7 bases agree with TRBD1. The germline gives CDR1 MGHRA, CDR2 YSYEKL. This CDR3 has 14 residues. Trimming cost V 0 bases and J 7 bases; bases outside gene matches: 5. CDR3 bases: TGCGCCAGCAGCCAAGACAGGGGGATTGGGACCCAGTACTTC. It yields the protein CASSQDRGIGTQYF.

CDR3 sequence: CASSGGQGPQETQYF. DNA of the CDR3: TGTGCCAGCAGTGGGGGGCAGGGACCCCAAGAGACCCAGTACTTC. V and J are TRBV2 and TRBJ2-5; maybe TRBD1 (6 bases). Germline CDR1 is SNHLY and CDR2 is FYNNEI. The CDR3 contains 15 residues. The V gene lost 4 bases and the J gene lost 1 base, with 13 bases spanning the gap.

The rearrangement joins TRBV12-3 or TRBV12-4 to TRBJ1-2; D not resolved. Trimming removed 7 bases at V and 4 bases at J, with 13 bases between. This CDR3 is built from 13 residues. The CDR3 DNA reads TGTGCCAGCACTCCCGGAGGTCGCTATGGCTACACCTTC. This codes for CASTPGGRYGYTF.

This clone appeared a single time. The CDR3 DNA reads as TGTGCCTGGATGCCCGGTTTCCCTACCTACGAGCAGTACTTC. Translated: CAWMPGFPTYEQYF. V is TRBV30 and J is TRBJ2-7; D unresolved. The germline V gene has CDR1 GTSNPN and CDR2 SVGIG (reference sequence). Trimming pared 4 bases from V and 2 bases from J, leaving 15 bases between. CDR3 length: 14 amino acids.

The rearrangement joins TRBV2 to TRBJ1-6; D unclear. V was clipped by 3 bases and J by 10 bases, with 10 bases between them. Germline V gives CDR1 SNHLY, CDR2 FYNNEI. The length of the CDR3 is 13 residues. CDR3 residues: CASSDGNNSPLHF. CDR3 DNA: TGTGCCAGCAGTGACGGGAACAACTCACCCCTCCACTTT. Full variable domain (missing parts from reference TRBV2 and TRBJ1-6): EPEVTQTPSHQVTQMGQEVILRCVPISNHLYFYWYRQILGQKVEFLVSFYNNEISEKSEIFDDQFSVERPDGSNFTLKIRSTKLEDSAMYFCASSDGNNSPLHFGNGTRLTVT.

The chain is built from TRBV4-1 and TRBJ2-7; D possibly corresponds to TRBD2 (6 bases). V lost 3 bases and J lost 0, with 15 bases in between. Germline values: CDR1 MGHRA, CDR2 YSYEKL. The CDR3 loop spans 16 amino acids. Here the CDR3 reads CASSHWDSKYSYEQYF. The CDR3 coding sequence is TGCGCCAGCAGCCATTGGGACTCCAAATACTCCTACGAGCAGTACTTC.

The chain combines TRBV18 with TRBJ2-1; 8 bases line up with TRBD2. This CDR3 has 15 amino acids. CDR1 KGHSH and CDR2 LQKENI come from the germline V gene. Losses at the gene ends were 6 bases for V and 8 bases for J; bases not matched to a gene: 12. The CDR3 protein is CASSGVSGTRDEQFF. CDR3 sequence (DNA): TGTGCCAGCTCGGGCGTTAGCGGGACGAGGGATGAGCAGTTCTTC.

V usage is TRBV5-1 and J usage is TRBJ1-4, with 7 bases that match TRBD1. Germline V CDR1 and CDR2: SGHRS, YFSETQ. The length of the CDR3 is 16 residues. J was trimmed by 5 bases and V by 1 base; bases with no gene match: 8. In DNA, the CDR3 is TGCGCCAGCAGCTTGTGGGGACAGCGTCCCAATGAAAAACTGTTTTTT. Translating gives CASSLWGQRPNEKLFF.

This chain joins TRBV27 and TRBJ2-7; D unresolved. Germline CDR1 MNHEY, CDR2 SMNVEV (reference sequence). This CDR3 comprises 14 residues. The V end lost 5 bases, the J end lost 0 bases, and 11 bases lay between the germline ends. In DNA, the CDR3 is TGTGCCAGCAGTCCAATAACGAGCTCCTACGAGCAGTACTTC. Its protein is CASSPITSSYEQYF.

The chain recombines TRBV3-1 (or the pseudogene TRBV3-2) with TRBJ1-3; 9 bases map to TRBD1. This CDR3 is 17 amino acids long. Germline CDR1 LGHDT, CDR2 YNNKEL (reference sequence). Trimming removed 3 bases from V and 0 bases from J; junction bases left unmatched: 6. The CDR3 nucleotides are TGTGCCAGCAGCCATGGGACAGGGATGAGCTCTGGAAACACCATATATTTT. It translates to CASSHGTGMSSGNTIYF.

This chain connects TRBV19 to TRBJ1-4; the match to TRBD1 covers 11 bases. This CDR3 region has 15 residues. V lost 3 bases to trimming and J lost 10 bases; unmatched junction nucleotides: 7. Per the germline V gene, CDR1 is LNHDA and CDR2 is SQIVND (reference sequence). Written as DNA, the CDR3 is TGTGCCAGTAGTATCCTTGGGACAGGGGGAGGAAAACTGTTTTTT. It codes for CASSILGTGGGKLFF. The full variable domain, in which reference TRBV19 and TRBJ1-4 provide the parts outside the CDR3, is DGGITQSPKYLFRKEGQNVTLSCEQNLNHDAMYWYRQDPGQGLRLIYYSQIVNDFQKGDIAEGYSVSREKKESFPLTVTSAQKNPTAFYLCASSILGTGGGKLFFGSGTQLSVL.

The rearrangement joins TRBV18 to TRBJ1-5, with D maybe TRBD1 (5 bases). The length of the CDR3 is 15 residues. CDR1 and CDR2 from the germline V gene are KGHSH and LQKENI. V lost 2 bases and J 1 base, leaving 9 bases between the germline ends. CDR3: CASSPGRASNQPQHF. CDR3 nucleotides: TGTGCCAGCTCACCAGGCAGGGCGAGCAATCAGCCCCAGCATTTT.

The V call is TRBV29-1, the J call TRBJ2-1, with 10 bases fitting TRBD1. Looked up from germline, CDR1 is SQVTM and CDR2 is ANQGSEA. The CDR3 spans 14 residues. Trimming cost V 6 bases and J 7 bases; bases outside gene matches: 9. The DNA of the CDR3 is TGCAGCGTGGGACAGGGGACCTTCTCAAATGAGCAGTTCTTC. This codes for CSVGQGTFSNEQFF.

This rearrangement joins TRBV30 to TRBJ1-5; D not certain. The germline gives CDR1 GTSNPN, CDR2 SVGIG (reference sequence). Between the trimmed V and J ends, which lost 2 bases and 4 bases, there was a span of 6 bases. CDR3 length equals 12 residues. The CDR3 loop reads CAWSLTNQPQHF. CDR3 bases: TGTGCCTGGAGTCTTACAAATCAGCCCCAGCATTTT.

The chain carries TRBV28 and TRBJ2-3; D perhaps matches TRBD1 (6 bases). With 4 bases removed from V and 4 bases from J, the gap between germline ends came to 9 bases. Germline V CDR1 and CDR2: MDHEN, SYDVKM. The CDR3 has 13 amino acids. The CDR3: CASSSYRADTQYF. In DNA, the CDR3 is TGTGCCAGCAGTTCCTACAGGGCAGATACGCAGTATTTT. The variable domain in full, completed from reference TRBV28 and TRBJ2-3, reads DVKVTQSSRYLVKRTGEKVFLECVQDMDHENMFWYRQDPGLGLRLIYFSYDVKMKEKGDIPEGYSVSREKKERFSLILESASTNQTSMYLCASSSYRADTQYFGPGTRLTVL.

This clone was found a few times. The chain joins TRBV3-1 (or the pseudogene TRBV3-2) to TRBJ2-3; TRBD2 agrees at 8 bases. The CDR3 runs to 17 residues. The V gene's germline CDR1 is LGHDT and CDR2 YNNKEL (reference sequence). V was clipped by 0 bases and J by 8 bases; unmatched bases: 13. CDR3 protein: CASSQDPSGGLWSTQYF. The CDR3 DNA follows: TGTGCCAGCAGCCAAGATCCGTCGGGAGGGCTGTGGAGTACGCAGTATTTT.

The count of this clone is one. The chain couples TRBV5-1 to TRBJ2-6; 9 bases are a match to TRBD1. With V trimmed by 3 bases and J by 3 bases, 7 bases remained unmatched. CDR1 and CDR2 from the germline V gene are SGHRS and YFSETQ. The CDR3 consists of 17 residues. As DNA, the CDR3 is TGCGCCAGCAGCTCGGGACAGGGAGGAGATGGGGCCAACGTCCTGACTTTC. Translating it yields CASSSGQGGDGANVLTF.

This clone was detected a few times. CDR3 loop: CASSSISSYEQYF. CDR3 in DNA: TGTGCCAGCAGTTCAATTAGCTCCTACGAGCAGTACTTC. This chain uses TRBV27 with TRBJ2-7, with D unresolved. The V end was cut by 4 bases, the J end by 0 bases, with 7 bases between. Germline V gives CDR1 MNHEY, CDR2 SMNVEV (reference sequence). This CDR3 region has 13 residues.

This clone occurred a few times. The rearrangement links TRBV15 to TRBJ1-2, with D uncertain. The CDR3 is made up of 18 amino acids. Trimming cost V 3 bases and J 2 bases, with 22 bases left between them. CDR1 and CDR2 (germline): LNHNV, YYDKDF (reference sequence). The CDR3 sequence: CATSRGSPAQNLNYGYTF. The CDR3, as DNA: TGTGCCACCAGCAGGGGCTCACCAGCACAGAATTTAAACTATGGCTACACCTTC.

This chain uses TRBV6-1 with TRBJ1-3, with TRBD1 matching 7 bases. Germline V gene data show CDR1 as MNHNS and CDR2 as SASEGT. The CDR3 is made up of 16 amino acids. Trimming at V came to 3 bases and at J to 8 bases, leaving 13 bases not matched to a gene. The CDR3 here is CASSDLGRGFRDTIYF. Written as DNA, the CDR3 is TGTGCCAGCAGTGACTTGGGCAGGGGGTTTAGGGACACCATATATTTT.

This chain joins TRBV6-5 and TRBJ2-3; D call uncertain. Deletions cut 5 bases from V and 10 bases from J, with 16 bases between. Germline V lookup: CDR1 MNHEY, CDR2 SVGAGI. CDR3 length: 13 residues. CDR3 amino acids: CASSLSPNYAQYF. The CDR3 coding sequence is TGTGCCAGCAGTCTCTCCCCTAATTACGCGCAGTATTTT.

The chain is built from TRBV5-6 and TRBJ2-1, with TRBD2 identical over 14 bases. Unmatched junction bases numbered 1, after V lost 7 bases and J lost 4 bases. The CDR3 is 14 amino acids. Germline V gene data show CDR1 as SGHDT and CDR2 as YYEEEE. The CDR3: CASGTSGRYNEQFF. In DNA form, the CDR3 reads TGTGCCAGCGGGACTAGCGGGAGATACAATGAGCAGTTCTTC.

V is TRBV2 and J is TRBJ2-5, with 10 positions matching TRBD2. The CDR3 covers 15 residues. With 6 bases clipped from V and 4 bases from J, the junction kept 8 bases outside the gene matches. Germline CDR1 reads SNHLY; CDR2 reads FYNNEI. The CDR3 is CASRAGTSVRETQYF. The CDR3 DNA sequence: TGTGCCAGCAGGGCCGGGACTAGCGTCAGAGAGACCCAGTACTTC.

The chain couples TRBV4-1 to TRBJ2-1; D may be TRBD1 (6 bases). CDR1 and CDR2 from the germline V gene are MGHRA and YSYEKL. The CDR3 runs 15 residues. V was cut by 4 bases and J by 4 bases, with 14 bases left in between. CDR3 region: CASSLGGPAYNEQFF. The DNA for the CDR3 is TGCGCCAGCAGCCTAGGGGGACCCGCGTACAATGAGCAGTTCTTC.

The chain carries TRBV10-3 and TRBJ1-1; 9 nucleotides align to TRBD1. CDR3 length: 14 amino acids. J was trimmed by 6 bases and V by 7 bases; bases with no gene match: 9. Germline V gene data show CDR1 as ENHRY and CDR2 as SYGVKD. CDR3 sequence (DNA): TGTGCCATCACCCAGACAGGGGGTTCTCCTGAAGCTTTCTTT. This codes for CAITQTGGSPEAFF.

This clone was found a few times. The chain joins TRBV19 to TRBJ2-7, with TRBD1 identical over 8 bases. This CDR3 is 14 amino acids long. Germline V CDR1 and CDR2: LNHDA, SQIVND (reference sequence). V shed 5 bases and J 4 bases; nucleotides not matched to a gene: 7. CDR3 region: CASSVQGARYEQYF. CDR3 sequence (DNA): TGTGCCAGTAGTGTTCAGGGGGCGCGGTACGAGCAGTACTTC.